What follows describes a single T cell receptor (beta chain). The same CDR3 can be traced to other DNA sequences in this sample. In the original processing: Amplification with reference gene primers provided the estimates of nucleated cell counts. Profiling relied on immunoSEQ multiplex PCR, and the TCRdb table lists in-frame clones only, not all of them. V, J and clone size are taken as reported in that table, and D and trimming were inferred from the DNA itself. The sample includes some 130,000 clones, roughly two thirds seen only once; the top ten take 1.5% to 2%. This specimen comes from a study of blood T cell repertoires in COVID-19. Turning to the study itself: Whether acute or convalescent, the COVID-19 samples came from the United States, Italy and Spain.

Germline-derived CDR1 and CDR2 are ENHRY and SYGVKD. V was pared by 7 bases and J by 3 bases, with 3 bases of the junction left unmatched. The CDR3 loop spans 13 amino acids. The sequenced sample consisted of peripheral blood. The chain links TRBV10-3 to TRBJ2-3, with 8 bases lining up with TRBD2. The receptor was isolated from a woman aged 70-85 years with acute or convalescent COVID-19. CDR3 loop: CAIMLAGTDTQYF. CDR3 DNA sequence: TGTGCCATCATGTTAGCGGGGACAGATACGCAGTATTTT.